Described below is a single TCR beta chain sequence and its context. This entry belongs to a study of OX40 agonist ivuxolimab in advanced cancers. Study-level background: Patients assigned to dose escalation were diagnosed with hepatocellular carcinoma, melanoma, renal cell or head and neck cancer.

Germline values: CDR1 MNHNS, CDR2 SASEGT. CDR3 length: 15 amino acids. The V segment lost 4 bases and the J segment 9 bases; nucleotides outside the gene matches: 11. The table came from immunoSEQ multiplex PCR; TCRdb's copy has only in-frame clones and leaves some out. Of approximately 40,000 clones in the sample, 75% to 85% were seen once. The sequenced sample was CD4+ or CD8+ T cells sorted from blood, obtained in a trial of the OX40 agonist ivuxolimab. The gene calls are TRBV6-1 and TRBJ2-1, with 8 bases lining up with TRBD1. The clonotype was recovered from an adult with an advanced solid tumor such as melanoma, head and neck, liver or kidney cancer. CDR3 DNA sequence: TGTGCCAGCAGTGGGACAGGGATGAAGTCGGGTGAGCAGTTCTTC. Protein: CASSGTGMKSGEQFF.